This T cell receptor beta chain was identified during a study of cytomegalovirus exposure and HLA in healthy donors. At the level of the study: Most genotyped donors, 81% of some 400, had Caucasian-associated genetic ancestry.

General study findings and limits: In an earlier analysis, about 87% or about 30%: the productive usage of most TCR beta V segments. There were reportedly fewer N-insertions in an Asian-associated ancestry cluster than the approximately 670-donor mean, in a later analysis. In vitro, a few CMV-associated chains proved specific for CMV antigens.

Vbeta (60) and Jbeta (13) primers were used in the PCR. Clones were sequenced by immunoSEQ multiplex PCR, and TCRdb holds only the in-frame ones, with some missing. The table records roughly 52,000 clones, around 50% of them present only once. Per germline, CDR1 SEHNR and CDR2 FQNEAQ (reference sequence). The V gene end was trimmed by 5 bases and the J gene end by 0 bases; junction bases not matched to a gene: 12. The CDR3 spans 19 residues. Worth noting for this clone: Its antigen is not known.

The gene calls are TRBV7-9 and TRBJ2-6; 8 nucleotides match TRBD1. Input material: PBMCs. The receptor was derived from a human donor in good health. The DNA for the CDR3 is TGTGCCAGCAGCCCTAGATACGGACAGGGAATCTCTGGGGCCAACGTCCTGACTTTC. Its translation: CASSPRYGQGISGANVLTF.